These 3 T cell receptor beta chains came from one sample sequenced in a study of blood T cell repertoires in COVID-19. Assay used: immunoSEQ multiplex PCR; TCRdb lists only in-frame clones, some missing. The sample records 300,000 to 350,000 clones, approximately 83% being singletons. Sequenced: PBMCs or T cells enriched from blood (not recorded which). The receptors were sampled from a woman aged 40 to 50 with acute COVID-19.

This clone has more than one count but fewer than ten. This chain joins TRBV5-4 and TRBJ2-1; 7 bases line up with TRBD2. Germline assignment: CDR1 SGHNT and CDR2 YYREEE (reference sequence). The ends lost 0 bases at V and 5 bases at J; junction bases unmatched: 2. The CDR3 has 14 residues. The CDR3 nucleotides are TGTGCCAGCAGCTTGGGCGGGAGCAACAATGAGCAGTTCTTC. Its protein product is CASSLGGSNNEQFF.

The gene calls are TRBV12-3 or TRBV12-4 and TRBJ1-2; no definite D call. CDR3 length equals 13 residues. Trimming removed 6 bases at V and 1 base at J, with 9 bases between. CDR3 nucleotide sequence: TGTGCCAGCAGGACGGCGGGTAACTATGGCTACACCTTC. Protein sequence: CASRTAGNYGYTF.

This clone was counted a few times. The CDR3 is CASSTRTWTGNTEAFF. The CDR3 DNA follows: TGTGCCAGCAGTACCCGAACCTGGACAGGGAACACTGAAGCTTTCTTT. V and J are TRBV28 and TRBJ1-1, with TRBD1 identical over 7 bases. This CDR3 spans 16 amino acids. Germline loops: CDR1 MDHEN, CDR2 SYDVKM. After removal of 5 bases from V and 1 base from J, the junction contained 10 bases not matched to a gene. Filled out from reference TRBV28 and TRBJ1-1, the complete variable domain reads DVKVTQSSRYLVKRTGEKVFLECVQDMDHENMFWYRQDPGLGLRLIYFSYDVKMKEKGDIPEGYSVSREKKERFSLILESASTNQTSMYLCASSTRTWTGNTEAFFGQGTRLTVV.